This T cell receptor (beta chain) was documented in a study of metastatic and nonmetastatic thyroid tumors. Across the study: From malignant and benign thyroid patients, repertoires in blood and in tumor or nodule tissue were compared. Study conclusions and caveats: For both blood and tumor, malignant thyroid tumors reportedly showed significantly higher TCR beta diversity than benign nodules did.

Germline CDR1 is SNHLY and CDR2 is FYNNEI. This CDR3 comprises 15 residues. Trimming left V 5 bases short and J 7 bases short, with 18 bases between. Per the original methods: Clinicopathological groups differed in CDR3, with these differences serving to build a distant-metastasis classifier for papillary thyroid cancer. TCRdb recomputed clones from the PCR reads via MiXCR. Here the V and J calls rest on TCRdb's processing, not on the authors' analysis. This table holds tens of thousands of clones, around 12% found once. This clone was recorded at least ten times. Its antigen is still unknown. Every patient underwent thyroid surgery untreated.

The clonotype comes from a female donor with papillary thyroid cancer or a benign thyroid nodule (not recorded which). Some clones in this sample may be carry-over from other donors' samples. The chain joins TRBV2 to TRBJ2-1; D is ambiguous. Sequenced input: tumor tissue. The CDR3 protein is CASSPRGVGTNEQFF. CDR3 DNA sequence: TGTGCCAGCAGTCCTCGAGGAGTAGGAACAAATGAGCAGTTCTTC.